The 25 T cell receptor beta chains below all came from one sample that was sequenced in a study of T cells in Graves' hyperthyroidism and ophthalmopathy. The CDR3 regions of TCR beta were amplified from RNA transcripts. First-round RT-PCR targeting the TCR CDR3 was performed with the HTBI primer set. In TCRdb, the multiplex PCR reads were re-called with MiXCR into one record per CDR3 protein. The sample gives fewer than 600,000 distinct CDR3 sequences, approximately 15% of which show up once; over 15% is in the top ten. The sequenced sample consisted of blood. These TCRs come from a woman aged 18-29 years with Graves' hyperthyroidism.

The sample holds many counts of this clonotype. This CDR3 reads CSVEDGETGGQPQHF. As DNA, the CDR3 is TGCAGCGTTGAAGATGGGGAGACAGGGGGCCAGCCCCAGCATTTT. The V gene is TRBV29-1, the J gene TRBJ1-5, with 10 positions matching TRBD1. Germline V gene lookup returns CDR1 SQVTM and CDR2 ANQGSEA. This CDR3 has 15 residues. J lost 7 bases, V lost 0 bases, and 6 bases had no gene match. Full variable domain (remainder filled in from reference TRBV29-1 and TRBJ1-5): SAVISQKPSRDICQRGTSLTIQCQVDSQVTMMFWYRQQPGQSLTLIATANQGSEATYESGFVIDKFPISRPNLTFSTLTVSNMSPEDSSIYLCSVEDGETGGQPQHFGDGTRLSIL.

This clonotype has ten or more counts. V usage is TRBV12-3 or TRBV12-4 and J usage is TRBJ2-2, with no clear D. The CDR3 runs to 14 residues. With 6 bases removed from V and 5 bases from J, the gap between germline ends came to 13 bases. CDR3 sequence reads: CASSPRMGTGELFF. CDR3 DNA: TGTGCCAGCAGCCCTCGAATGGGGACCGGGGAGCTGTTTTTT.

This clonotype was seen repeatedly, ten times or more. This chain uses TRBV5-1 with TRBJ2-1; 14 bases fit TRBD2. The V gene end was trimmed by 4 bases and the J gene end by 7 bases; junction bases not matched to a gene: 4. CDR3 length equals 15 residues. Germline-derived CDR1 and CDR2 are SGHRS and YFSETQ. The CDR3 here is CASSKGLAGENEQFF. CDR3 coding DNA: TGCGCCAGCAGCAAGGGACTAGCGGGAGAGAATGAGCAGTTCTTC.

At least ten counts were recorded for this clonotype. The V call is TRBV20-1, the J call TRBJ1-1; D unclear. In germline, CDR1 is DFQATT, CDR2 SNEGSKA (reference sequence). CDR3 length: 13 amino acids. V gave up 0 bases and J gave up 3 bases, with 8 bases separating them. CDR3 sequence: CSARDGGDTEAFF. The CDR3 nucleotides read TGCAGTGCTAGAGATGGAGGAGACACTGAAGCTTTCTTT.

This clonotype appeared many times. The V call is TRBV20-1, the J call TRBJ2-2; D call uncertain. Germline V gives CDR1 DFQATT, CDR2 SNEGSKA (reference sequence). V was shortened by 5 bases and J by 7 bases, with 14 bases between the two germline ends. The CDR3 has 13 amino acids. The DNA of the CDR3 is TGCAGTGCTTCTAGGGCCTTACGCGGGGAGCTGTTTTTT. It translates to CSASRALRGELFF.

This clonotype was seen a handful of times. This chain joins TRBV9 and TRBJ2-7; TRBD2 might be the D (6 bases). Trimming pared 0 bases from V and 2 bases from J, leaving 15 bases between. The CDR3 has 16 amino acids. Germline values: CDR1 SGDLS, CDR2 YYNGEE. CDR3 in DNA: TGTGCCAGCAGCGTAGGACCTAGCGAGAGCGCCTACGAGCAGTACTTC. Protein product: CASSVGPSESAYEQYF.

This clonotype was picked up many times. The chain combines TRBV6-1 with TRBJ1-1, with D maybe TRBD1 (6 bases). The V gene's germline CDR1 is MNHNS and CDR2 SASEGT. V was trimmed by 6 bases and J by 4 bases, leaving 18 bases between them. The CDR3 contains 15 residues. The CDR3, as DNA: TGTGCCAGCAGGTACCTGGGGGCAGGGGCCACTGAAGCTTTCTTT. Its protein is CASRYLGAGATEAFF.

The table lists this clonotype with many counts. The genes are TRBV10-3 and TRBJ1-6, with TRBD1 as a possible D gene (5 bases). Trimming cost V 6 bases and J 10 bases, with 10 bases left between them. CDR3 length equals 12 residues. Germline assignment: CDR1 ENHRY and CDR2 SYGVKD. The CDR3 DNA reads TGTGCCATCAGCGGACAAGACTCACCCCTCCACTTT. This sequence encodes CAISGQDSPLHF.

Ten or more counts support this clonotype. CDR3 DNA sequence: TGTGCCTCCCCAATAGCGGGAGGGCGAAAAAACCAAGAGACCCAGTACTTC. It translates to CASPIAGGRKNQETQYF. The V and J genes are TRBV30 and TRBJ2-5; 11 bases map to TRBD2. Germline V CDR1 and CDR2: GTSNPN, SVGIG (reference sequence). Unmatched junction bases numbered 13, after V lost 7 bases and J lost 0 bases. This CDR3 region has 17 residues.

This clonotype was observed many times. The V gene is TRBV27, the J gene TRBJ2-7; D call uncertain. V was trimmed by 8 bases and J by 0 bases, leaving 11 bases between them. Germline lookup yields CDR1 MNHEY and CDR2 SMNVEV (reference sequence). The CDR3 extends over 13 amino acids. The CDR3 loop is CASPIPYSYEQYF. The CDR3 nucleotides are TGTGCCAGCCCGATTCCCTACTCCTACGAGCAGTACTTC.

This clonotype was seen ten or more times. This rearrangement joins TRBV4-1 to TRBJ2-5; 7 positions match TRBD2. CDR1 and CDR2 from the germline V gene are MGHRA and YSYEKL. V lost 1 base to trimming and J lost 7 bases; unmatched junction nucleotides: 3. This CDR3 is 13 amino acids long. In nucleotides, the CDR3 is TGCGCCAGCAGCCAAGTGGGGGAGGGGACCCAGTACTTC. This encodes CASSQVGEGTQYF.

This clonotype occurred many times. The rearrangement joins TRBV12-3 or TRBV12-4 to TRBJ2-1, with D unclear. This CDR3 has 14 residues. V shed 3 bases and J shed 4 bases, with 10 bases lying between them. CDR3 coding DNA: TGTGCCAGCAGTTTGATGGAACTGTACAATGAGCAGTTCTTC. This encodes CASSLMELYNEQFF.

The rearrangement uses TRBV5-4 and TRBJ2-7; 13 bases map to TRBD2. The CDR3 contains 15 residues. CDR1 is SGHNT and CDR2 is YYREEE in the germline V gene (reference sequence). V lost 3 bases, J lost 3 bases, and 3 bases stayed unmatched. The CDR3 DNA sequence: TGTGCCAGCAGCTCCGGGACTAGCGGGATCTACGAGCAGTACTTC. Protein product: CASSSGTSGIYEQYF. Together with reference TRBV5-4 and TRBJ2-7, the CDR3 gives the full variable domain: ETGVTQSPTHLIKTRGQQVTLRCSSQSGHNTVSWYQQALGQGPQFIFQYYREEENGRGNFPPRFSGLQFPNYSSELNVNALELDDSALYLCASSSGTSGIYEQYFGPGTRLTVT.

The chain carries TRBV7-2 and TRBJ1-6, with 8 bases aligning to TRBD1. The V gene's germline CDR1 is SGHTA and CDR2 FQGNSA. Germline trimming cut 5 bases from V and 7 bases from J; bases unmatched to any gene: 7. This CDR3 comprises 15 residues. For the CDR3, the DNA is TGTGCCAGCAGCCCCCGGACAGGGATGAATTCACCCCTCCACTTT. Its translation is CASSPRTGMNSPLHF.

This clonotype has ten or more counts. V is TRBV12-3 or TRBV12-4 and J is TRBJ1-2; D might be TRBD1 (6 bases). The ends were cut back, 5 bases at V and 8 bases at J, with 15 bases in the middle. This CDR3 has 13 amino acids. The CDR3 sequence is CASSRQEAMGYTF. CDR3 coding DNA: TGTGCCAGCAGTAGACAGGAGGCTATGGGCTACACCTTC.

This clonotype was recorded at least ten times. The CDR3 loop reads CASSSAVSRPYNEQFF. CDR3 coding DNA: TGTGCCAGCAGCTCAGCGGTTAGTAGGCCCTACAATGAGCAGTTCTTC. The rearrangement links TRBV11-3 to TRBJ2-1; D may be TRBD2 (5 bases). The CDR3 has 16 residues. Trimming cost V 4 bases and J 2 bases, with 15 bases left between them. In germline, CDR1 is SGHNT, CDR2 YENEEA.

This clonotype came up a few times. The rearrangement joins TRBV5-1 to TRBJ2-1; no reliable D call. The germline V and J ends were trimmed by 4 bases and 6 bases, with 14 bases remaining between them. The CDR3 length is 14 residues. In germline, CDR1 is SGHRS, CDR2 YFSETQ. The CDR3 nucleotides read TGCGCCAGCAGCAAAAGGACGGCGGTCAATGAGCAGTTCTTC. Translation gives CASSKRTAVNEQFF.

V is TRBV11-2 and J is TRBJ2-5, with 7 bases lining up with TRBD1. The ends lost 2 bases at V and 0 bases at J; junction bases unmatched: 3. The germline gives CDR1 SGHAT, CDR2 FQNNGV. The CDR3 consists of 15 residues. The CDR3 coding sequence is TGTGCCAGCAGCTTAATACAGGGGAACCAAGAGACCCAGTACTTC. Its protein is CASSLIQGNQETQYF.

Turning to this clonotype: A much larger clonotype is one base distant, so this may be a read error. The conserved final phenylalanine or tryptophan is absent from the CDR3, which likely points to a read error. V gene TRBV5-1 combines with J gene TRBJ2-5; a possible D gene is TRBD2 (6 bases). Germline loops: CDR1 SGHRS, CDR2 YFSETQ. The CDR3 runs 14 residues. Trimming removed 1 base at V and 5 bases at J, with 12 bases between. CDR3 bases: TGCGCCAGCAGCTTGAAAGGAGGGGCTGAGACCCAGTACGTC. Its protein is CASSLKGGAETQYV.

Only a few counts were recorded for this clonotype. The chain joins TRBV5-1 to TRBJ1-2; TRBD1 matches 10 bases. The ends lost 4 bases at V and 0 bases at J; junction bases unmatched: 15. The CDR3 spans 19 residues. Germline CDR1 reads SGHRS; CDR2 reads YFSETQ. The CDR3 is CASSPLTGQGVGSNYGYTF. CDR3 in DNA: TGCGCCAGCAGCCCCTTAACCGGACAGGGGGTCGGGTCTAACTATGGCTACACCTTC.

The CDR3 DNA reads as TGTGCCTGGAGACCGCAGGGGAACACTGAAGCTTTCTTT. Protein: CAWRPQGNTEAFF. The chain links TRBV30 to TRBJ1-1; D might be TRBD1 (5 bases). The CDR3 spans 13 residues. V shed 3 bases and J shed 1 base, with 9 bases lying between them. In germline, CDR1 is GTSNPN, CDR2 SVGIG (reference sequence).

Turning to this clonotype: A much larger clone sits a single nucleotide away, making a read error possible. The chain couples TRBV7-3 to TRBJ2-1, with D unresolved. The germline V gene has CDR1 SGHTA and CDR2 FQGTGA. The CDR3 length is 11 residues. V was cut by 0 bases and J by 8 bases, with 2 bases left in between. The CDR3 sequence is CASSLTDEQFF. The CDR3 DNA reads TGTGCCAGCAGCTTAACCGATGAGCAGTTCTTC.

This clonotype was seen ten or more times. The genes are TRBV20-1 and TRBJ2-5; the D call may be TRBD1 or TRBD2 (5 bases each). Germline V gene sequence: CDR1 DFQATT, CDR2 SNEGSKA (reference sequence). V was pared by 4 bases and J by 2 bases, with 17 bases between. CDR3 size: 15 residues. The CDR3 region has the DNA TGCAGTGCTATCCGGGGCCCAGGGCGTCAAGAGACCCAGTACTTC. Translation: CSAIRGPGRQETQYF.

The chain couples TRBV27 to TRBJ2-6, with 9 bases fitting TRBD2. This CDR3 has 18 amino acids. From germline, CDR1 is MNHEY and CDR2 SMNVEV (reference sequence). J was trimmed by 2 bases and V by 1 base; bases with no gene match: 6. The CDR3: CASSLFVSGRPGANVLTF. As DNA, the CDR3 is TGTGCCAGCAGTTTATTTGTTAGCGGGAGACCTGGGGCCAACGTCCTGACTTTC.

The chain has TRBV6-1 and TRBJ1-1, with unresolved D. CDR3 length equals 12 residues. V dropped 7 bases and J dropped 4 bases, with 10 bases sitting between them. Germline values: CDR1 MNHNS, CDR2 SASEGT. CDR3 sequence reads: CASIPVGTEAFF. CDR3 coding DNA: TGTGCCAGCATCCCGGTGGGCACTGAAGCTTTCTTT.